A single sample is the source of the 2 T cell receptor beta chains below, sequenced in a study of T cells in Graves' hyperthyroidism and ophthalmopathy. Researchers amplified the TCR beta CDR3 regions from RNA transcripts. The primer set for the first-round RT-PCR of the TCR CDR3 was HTBI. TCRdb passed the multiplex PCR reads through MiXCR, listing each CDR3 protein once. The sample holds more than 300,000 distinct CDR3 sequences, about 15% seen once. What was sequenced was blood. These TCRs come from a woman aged 25 to 39 with Graves' hyperthyroidism that later progressed to Graves' ophthalmopathy.

This clonotype occurred a few times. The CDR3 here is CASSWTTMNTEAFF. As DNA, the CDR3 is TGTGCCAGCAGTTGGACAACAATGAACACTGAAGCTTTCTTT. The chain employs TRBV6-1 and TRBJ1-1; a possible D gene is TRBD1 (5 bases). The germline gives CDR1 MNHNS, CDR2 SASEGT. V lost 5 bases and J lost 0, with 10 bases in between. CDR3 length: 14 residues.

Ten or more counts support this clonotype. This chain connects TRBV2 to TRBJ1-5; TRBD1 might be the D (6 bases). Trimming took off 3 bases at V and 0 bases at J, with 6 bases between the two ends. This CDR3 comprises 14 residues. Germline V CDR1 and CDR2: SNHLY, FYNNEI. The CDR3 sequence is CASSDRGSNQPQHF. CDR3 bases: TGTGCCAGCAGTGACAGGGGTAGCAATCAGCCCCAGCATTTT. Full variable domain (remainder filled in from reference TRBV2 and TRBJ1-5): EPEVTQTPSHQVTQMGQEVILRCVPISNHLYFYWYRQILGQKVEFLVSFYNNEISEKSEIFDDQFSVERPDGSNFTLKIRSTKLEDSAMYFCASSDRGSNQPQHFGDGTRLSIL.